Included here is one T cell receptor (beta chain) sequence, with context. It may be a read error: a sequence one base away is much more abundant. The source of the sample is a study of T cells after yellow fever vaccination. In germline, CDR1 is SGHTA, CDR2 FQGNSA. CDR3 length: 16 amino acids. Trimming removed 2 bases from V and 3 bases from J, with 11 bases in between. TCRdb re-called the 5' RACE reads through MiXCR, storing one row per CDR3 protein. The top ten hold 0.5% to 0.6% of the sample, which has 200,000 to 300,000 distinct CDR3 sequences, approximately 12% seen once. The sequence derives from a man aged 25-40 years who received the YFV17D yellow fever vaccine. Material: CD4+ T cells sorted from PBMCs, obtained 45 days after the yellow fever booster vaccination. The genes are TRBV7-2 and TRBJ2-6, with D unclear. CDR3 sequence reads: CASSLLTSYGANVLTF. CDR3 coding DNA: TGTGCCAGCAGCTTACTAACCAGCTATGGGGCCAACGTCCTGACTTTC.